Included here is one T cell receptor (beta chain) sequence, with context. The antigen remains undetermined. The source of the sample is a study of T cells in Graves' hyperthyroidism and ophthalmopathy. Study details: Peripheral blood was obtained at initial diagnosis, preceding any treatment. Overall study findings and caveats: Most thyroid clonotypes expanded above 0.001 were also detected in blood. Model output signaled ophthalmopathy a median 6.5 months ahead of onset.

RNA transcripts yielded amplified TCR beta CDR3 regions. The HTBI primer set drove a first-round RT-PCR of the TCR CDR3. From the multiplex PCR reads, TCRdb called clonotypes with MiXCR, one entry per CDR3 protein. The sample includes about 340,000 distinct CDR3 sequences, 21% of them seen just once. Hyperthyroidism in the patients, aged 18 to 65, was newly diagnosed and under 2 months in duration. The sequence was obtained from a woman between 45 and 65 years old with Graves' hyperthyroidism. The sample was blood.

Here the CDR3 reads CASSPQGVGYEQYF. CDR3 nucleotide sequence: TGTGCCAGCAGTCCGCAGGGGGTTGGCTACGAGCAGTACTTC. The V call is TRBV12-3 or TRBV12-4, the J call TRBJ2-7; TRBD1 matches 7 bases. V shed 5 bases, J shed 3 bases, and the junction held 7 bases outside the gene matches. The CDR3 consists of 14 residues.